The clone carrying this T cell receptor beta chain occurred many times. This specimen belongs to a study of neurological immune-mediated disorders. Overall study: Relapsing-remitting patients made up about 90% of the roughly 34 multiple sclerosis patients, and secondary progressive patients made up 3.

Deletions cut 1 base from V and 0 bases from J, with 9 bases between. The CDR3 is 15 residues long. Germline lookup yields CDR1 SGHVS and CDR2 FQNEAQ. As for the cDNA, it was generated by 5'RACE with 10-nucleotide random UMIs. Each CDR3 protein gets one entry after TCRdb re-called the 5' RACE reads with MiXCR. The sample contains fewer than 90,000 distinct CDR3 sequences, roughly 5% of which appear only once. Sequencing was performed on PBMCs. The rearrangement joins TRBV7-8 to TRBJ1-2; D possibly corresponds to TRBD1 (5 bases). The clonotype was recovered from a man in his late teens or twenties with multiple sclerosis. The CDR3 DNA reads TGTGCCAGCAGCTTAGAACGGGGCGCTAACTATGGCTACACCTTC. Translating it yields CASSLERGANYGYTF.